This T cell receptor (beta chain) was observed in a study of monozygotic twins with inflammatory bowel disease. Germline CDR1 and CDR2: SGHRS and YFSETQ. CDR3 size: 15 residues. Added by template switching were UMIs that each held a 6-nucleotide sample barcode. Reprocessing the 5' RACE reads, TCRdb reports a single entry for every CDR3 protein and omits DNA. This listing includes under 150,000 distinct CDR3 sequences. Source material: blood. The receptor's source is a human donor with ulcerative colitis or Crohn's disease, or a healthy co-twin of an affected twin (not recorded which). The chain uses TRBV5-1 and TRBJ2-1; the TRBD1 assignment by TCRdb is unverifiable without DNA. CDR3 sequence: CASSSPGISYNEQFF.